Below are 27 T cell receptor beta chains sequenced from a single sample in a study of Tregs in tolerant kidney transplant recipients. The method was immunoSEQ multiplex PCR; TCRdb's version includes in-frame clones alone and lacks a portion of them. The table includes 50,000 to 75,000 clones, roughly 85% detected once. This material consisted of Tregs from blood, taken before the transplant. The receptors come from a human donor who received a combined kidney and bone marrow transplant.

The chain carries TRBV11-2 and TRBJ1-1; D unclear. This CDR3 is 13 amino acids long. Germline values: CDR1 SGHAT, CDR2 FQNNGV. The germline V and J ends were trimmed by 4 bases and 1 base, with 7 bases remaining between them. CDR3 amino acids: CASSSRANTEAFF. The CDR3 nucleotides read TGTGCCAGCAGCTCCCGAGCGAACACTGAAGCTTTCTTT.

The chain uses TRBV18 and TRBJ1-6, with D tentatively TRBD1 (5 bases). Trimming took off 1 base at V and 6 bases at J, with 10 bases between the two ends. The CDR3 is made up of 15 amino acids. Germline loops: CDR1 KGHSH, CDR2 LQKENI. CDR3 sequence (DNA): TGTGCCAGCTCACCACGGCAGGGAATTAATTCACCCCTCCACTTT. Residues: CASSPRQGINSPLHF.

V usage is TRBV10-2 and J usage is TRBJ2-7, with 10 bases identical to TRBD2. The CDR3 loop spans 15 amino acids. Per germline, CDR1 WSHSY and CDR2 SAAADI. The V and J ends lost 7 bases and 2 bases, in that order; junction bases with no gene match: 8. CDR3 DNA sequence: TGCGCCAGCACTCAAGCCCTAGCGGGAGCCTACGAGCAGTACTTC. Translation: CASTQALAGAYEQYF.

The chain carries TRBV10-1 and TRBJ2-7; D may match TRBD1 or TRBD2 (5 bases each). Per the germline V gene, CDR1 is WNHNN and CDR2 is SYGVQD (reference sequence). The CDR3 spans 15 residues. Trimming pared 3 bases from V and 2 bases from J, leaving 14 bases between. The CDR3 protein is CASSDGGGSTYEQYF. The CDR3 nucleotides read TGCGCCAGCAGTGACGGTGGGGGATCGACCTACGAGCAGTACTTC.

The genes are TRBV6-1 and TRBJ2-6; TRBD1 is a possible D gene (6 bases). The V and J ends lost 7 bases and 18 bases respectively, with 19 bases between them. CDR3 size: 12 residues. CDR1 is MNHNS and CDR2 is SASEGT in the germline V gene. The CDR3 sequence is CASTDRRGAETF. For the CDR3, the DNA is TGTGCCAGCACCGATCGCAGGGGTGCGGAGACTTTC.

The table lists this clone with a count of one. This rearrangement joins TRBV25-1 to TRBJ1-5; tentatively, D is TRBD1 (5 bases). Germline-derived CDR1 and CDR2 are MGHDK and SYGVNS. Trimming shortened V by 4 bases and J by 6 bases, and 7 bases separated the two germline ends. This CDR3 contains 12 residues. CDR3 in amino acids: CASSAQGQPQHF. CDR3 nucleotides: TGTGCCAGCAGTGCGCAGGGTCAGCCCCAGCATTTT.

V gene TRBV27 combines with J gene TRBJ1-2; 9 nucleotides agree with TRBD1. CDR3 size: 13 residues. Trimming cost V 6 bases and J 8 bases; bases outside gene matches: 7. CDR1 is MNHEY, CDR2 SMNVEV, per germline (reference sequence). CDR3 region: CASRSRTGEGYTF. CDR3 DNA: TGTGCCAGCAGATCACGGACAGGGGAGGGCTACACCTTC.

The rearrangement joins TRBV18 to TRBJ1-5; TRBD1 might be the D (6 bases). V was pared by 3 bases and J by 3 bases, with 15 bases between. Germline loops: CDR1 KGHSH, CDR2 LQKENI. The CDR3 consists of 16 residues. The CDR3 region is CASSPAGGGVNQPQHF. CDR3 nucleotides: TGTGCCAGCTCACCCGCGGGGGGGGGCGTCAATCAGCCCCAGCATTTT.

J is TRBJ1-2 and V is TRBV2, with D unresolved. Trimming pared 1 base from V and 9 bases from J, leaving 9 bases between. Germline V lookup: CDR1 SNHLY, CDR2 FYNNEI. The CDR3 has 12 amino acids. CDR3 DNA sequence: TGTGCCAGCAGTGAAGTCCAGGCCCGCTACACCTTC. It is translated as CASSEVQARYTF.

The V gene is TRBV7-9, the J gene TRBJ2-3; D gene uncertain. This CDR3 has 13 residues. The germline V and J ends were trimmed by 1 base and 4 bases, with 6 bases remaining between them. The germline CDR1 and CDR2 sequences are SEHNR and FQNEAQ (reference sequence). CDR3: CASSLGFADTQYF. Here the CDR3 DNA reads TGTGCCAGCAGCTTAGGGTTCGCAGATACGCAGTATTTT.

This chain uses TRBV6-5 with TRBJ1-2; 9 positions match TRBD1. Germline lookup yields CDR1 MNHEY and CDR2 SVGAGI. CDR3 length: 13 amino acids. Trimming took 5 bases from V and 4 from J; bases not matched to a gene: 2. In DNA, the CDR3 is TGTGCCAGCAGTCGGACAGGGGCCTATGGCTACACCTTC. It encodes CASSRTGAYGYTF.

This clone was seen only once. The gene calls are TRBV5-1 and TRBJ2-2; a weak D match, TRBD1 (6 bases). The CDR3 consists of 16 residues. V was clipped by 4 bases and J by 0 bases, with 13 bases between them. Germline lookup yields CDR1 SGHRS and CDR2 YFSETQ. CDR3 in DNA: TGCGCCAGCAGCCTGACGGGACATTCGAACACCGGGGAGCTGTTTTTT. The encoded protein is CASSLTGHSNTGELFF.

Turning to this clone: Additional DNA sequences in this sample encode the identical CDR3. The rearrangement joins TRBV5-4 to TRBJ1-3; D is ambiguous. Trimming removed 5 bases from V and 6 bases from J, with 12 bases in between. CDR3 length equals 13 residues. Germline V gene data show CDR1 as SGHNT and CDR2 as YYREEE (reference sequence). DNA of the CDR3: TGTGCCAGCAGTGCGGGAGCCGTAAACACCATATATTTT. It is translated as CASSAGAVNTIYF.

The rearrangement joins TRBV20-1 to TRBJ1-6; no firm D call. This CDR3 is built from 8 residues. Trimming shortened V by 3 bases and J by 15 bases, and 3 bases separated the two germline ends. Germline V gene lookup returns CDR1 DFQATT and CDR2 SNEGSKA (reference sequence). In nucleotides, the CDR3 is TGCAGTGCTAGGAACCTCCACTTT. As protein: CSARNLHF.

The gene calls are TRBV27 and TRBJ1-2; no clear D gene. The CDR3 length is 13 residues. V lost 4 bases and J 6 bases, leaving 12 bases between the germline ends. The germline V gene has CDR1 MNHEY and CDR2 SMNVEV (reference sequence). CDR3 residues: CASSYLASDGYTF. CDR3 nucleotide sequence: TGTGCCAGCAGTTACCTTGCGTCAGATGGCTACACCTTC.

The chain combines TRBV27 with TRBJ1-1, with TRBD1 matching over 10 bases. This CDR3 has 15 amino acids. Germline CDR1 and CDR2: MNHEY and SMNVEV (reference sequence). Trimming took 0 bases from V and 5 from J; bases not matched to a gene: 3. CDR3 sequence: CASSLSGQGKTEAFF. Written as DNA, the CDR3 is TGTGCCAGCAGTTTATCGGGACAGGGGAAGACTGAAGCTTTCTTT.

This clone has just a few counts. The gene calls are TRBV28 and TRBJ1-5; D not resolved. Germline CDR1 MDHEN, CDR2 SYDVKM. CDR3 length: 11 residues. Trimming removed 5 bases at V and 2 bases at J, with 1 base between. The CDR3: CASSRNQPQHF. In DNA form, the CDR3 reads TGTGCCAGCAGTCGCAATCAGCCCCAGCATTTT. Complete variable domain (other parts from reference TRBV28 and TRBJ1-5): DVKVTQSSRYLVKRTGEKVFLECVQDMDHENMFWYRQDPGLGLRLIYFSYDVKMKEKGDIPEGYSVSREKKERFSLILESASTNQTSMYLCASSRNQPQHFGDGTRLSIL.

This clone was detected only once. The chain joins TRBV6-1 to TRBJ1-5, with D possibly being TRBD1 (6 bases). The CDR3 length is 14 residues. Trimming left V 6 bases short and J 0 bases short, with 9 bases between. Germline loops: CDR1 MNHNS, CDR2 SASEGT. The CDR3 here is CASRRQASNQPQHF. The DNA of the CDR3 is TGTGCCAGCAGGAGACAGGCTAGCAATCAGCCCCAGCATTTT.

CDR3 protein: CASSVSGLAGVGEQFF. The CDR3 nucleotides read TGTGCCAGCAGCGTCTCGGGACTAGCGGGAGTCGGTGAGCAGTTCTTC. The chain uses TRBV13 and TRBJ2-1; 14 bases fit TRBD2. After removal of 5 bases from V and 9 bases from J, the junction contained 9 bases not matched to a gene. In germline, CDR1 is PRHDT, CDR2 FYEKMQ (reference sequence). The CDR3 sequence is 16 residues long.

The V call is TRBV5-1, the J call TRBJ2-7, with 8 bases that match TRBD2. This CDR3 spans 13 amino acids. The trim removed 1 base at V and 6 bases at J, leaving 3 bases unmatched. The germline V gene encodes CDR1 SGHRS and CDR2 YFSETQ. The DNA for the CDR3 is TGCGCCAGCAGCTTGCGGGAGGGCTCCGAGCAGTACTTC. Protein product: CASSLREGSEQYF. The whole variable domain, remainder taken from reference TRBV5-1 and TRBJ2-7, is KAGVTQTPRYLIKTRGQQVTLSCSPISGHRSVSWYQQTPGQGLQFLFEYFSETQRNKGNFPGRFSGRQFSNSRSEMNVSTLELGDSALYLCASSLREGSEQYFGPGTRLTVT.

The chain couples TRBV28 to TRBJ1-5; unclear D gene. The CDR3 is 12 residues long. Between the trimmed V and J ends, which lost 6 bases and 10 bases, there was a span of 13 bases. The V gene's germline CDR1 is MDHEN and CDR2 SYDVKM. In DNA form, the CDR3 reads TGTGCCAGCAGATCTACTGCCCTTCCCCAGCATTTT. Protein product: CASRSTALPQHF.

The rearrangement links TRBV6-6 to TRBJ1-4; 8 nucleotides line up with TRBD1. The germline V gene has CDR1 MNHNY and CDR2 SVGAGI (reference sequence). This CDR3 has 16 residues. Losses at the gene ends were 2 bases for V and 8 bases for J; bases not matched to a gene: 10. CDR3 DNA: TGTGCCAGCAGTTACGGGCCCAGGGGGCGAGGAGAAAAACTGTTTTTT. This gives the protein CASSYGPRGRGEKLFF.

The chain links TRBV11-2 to TRBJ1-1, with D perhaps matching TRBD1 (5 bases). The CDR3 extends over 15 amino acids. CDR1 and CDR2 (germline): SGHAT, FQNNGV. V was shortened by 5 bases and J by 3 bases, with 16 bases between the two germline ends. For the CDR3, the DNA is TGTGCCAGCAGCCCTTTTGGGGGGGTTGACACTGAAGCTTTCTTT. Encoded protein: CASSPFGGVDTEAFF.

This chain connects TRBV18 to TRBJ1-1, with 8 bases matching TRBD1. CDR3 length: 14 amino acids. The germline gives CDR1 KGHSH, CDR2 LQKENI. V shed 5 bases and J 4 bases; nucleotides not matched to a gene: 6. The CDR3 DNA reads as TGTGCCAGCTCAGCCACAGGGGGAAGCACTGAAGCTTTCTTT. Its protein product is CASSATGGSTEAFF.

V is TRBV10-3 and J is TRBJ2-7, with 9 nucleotides matching TRBD2. Looked up from germline, CDR1 is ENHRY and CDR2 is SYGVKD. The CDR3 extends over 14 amino acids. J lost 5 bases, V lost 1 base, and 3 bases had no gene match. The CDR3 coding sequence is TGTGCCATCAGTGAGTTTGGGACTAGCAACGAGCAGTACTTC. This translates into CAISEFGTSNEQYF.

The V gene is TRBV10-2, the J gene TRBJ2-7; D tentatively reads TRBD1 or TRBD2 (5 bases each). Trimming pared 3 bases from V and 3 bases from J, leaving 12 bases between. The CDR3 has 14 amino acids. CDR1 is WSHSY, CDR2 SAAADI, per germline. Here the CDR3 reads CASSEIFGGYEQYF. CDR3 in DNA: TGCGCCAGCAGTGAAATTTTTGGGGGCTACGAGCAGTACTTC.

This chain uses TRBV7-2 with TRBJ2-5, with 8 positions matching TRBD2. TRBJ2-7 explains the end of the DNA better; the J call may be wrong. The CDR3 loop spans 16 amino acids. Germline CDR1 and CDR2: SGHTA and FQGNSA. CDR3 DNA sequence: TGTGCCAGCAGCTTAGCGAGGCTAGCGGGCTCCTACGAGCAGTACTTC. This sequence encodes CASSLARLAGSYEQYF.